Listed below are T cell receptor beta chains from one sample, sequenced in a study of blood T cell repertoires in COVID-19. Clones were sequenced by immunoSEQ multiplex PCR, and TCRdb holds only the in-frame ones, with some missing. This sample yields nearly 300,000 clones, of which about nine tenths are seen a single time; over 6% belongs to the top ten. Input material: peripheral blood. The receptors originated from a woman aged 25-40 years who had recovered from COVID-19. The CDR3 runs from the conserved cysteine through the conserved F or W. Fields, in order: J gene, V gene, clone size, D gene, CDR3 protein, CDR3 DNA. The D gene is left open where the match is weak. Only part of the rows carry a size: once, few, many, or a class if the clone is expanded.

TRBJ1-5 | TRBV7-9 | . | . | CASSLGPLNQPQHF | TGTGCCAGCAGCTTAGGGCCACTAAATCAGCCCCAGCATTTT
TRBJ2-7 | TRBV7-2 | few | . | CASSSRRGYEQYF | TGTGCCAGCAGCTCCCGTCGGGGGTACGAGCAGTACTTC
TRBJ2-2 | TRBV24-1 | . | TRBD1 | CATSVAGTGGEELFF | TGTGCCACCAGTGTGGCCGGGACAGGGGGCGAGGAGCTGTTTTTT
TRBJ1-5 | TRBV3-1/TRBV3-2 | . | . | CASSQVRGRGNQPQHF | TGTGCCAGCAGCCAAGTACGAGGGAGGGGAAATCAGCCCCAGCATTTT
TRBJ2-5 | TRBV5-1 | . | TRBD1 | CASSETGDETQYF | TGCGCCAGCAGCGAGACAGGGGACGAGACCCAGTACTTC
TRBJ2-6 | TRBV2 | . | . | CASGQSGANVLTF | TGTGCCAGCGGACAGTCTGGGGCCAACGTCCTGACTTTC
TRBJ1-2 | TRBV24-1 | . | . | CATSDVLATDLYGYTF | TGTGCCACCAGTGACGTTTTGGCTACAGACCTCTATGGCTACACCTTC
TRBJ1-1 | TRBV10-3 | . | TRBD1 | CAISEGQDRAFF | TGTGCCATCAGTGAGGGACAGGACCGGGCTTTCTTT
TRBJ2-7 | TRBV20-1 | . | TRBD1 | CSAGQGIEQYF | TGCAGTGCTGGACAGGGGATCGAGCAGTACTTC
TRBJ2-7 | TRBV6-1 | few | . | CASSERGYEQYF | TGTGCCAGCAGTGAGAGGGGGTACGAGCAGTACTTC
TRBJ1-4 | TRBV27 | once | . | CASSLTGNEKLFF | TGTGCCAGCAGTTTAACGGGGAATGAAAAACTGTTTTTT
TRBJ2-3 | TRBV4-1 | . | TRBD2 | CASSQTVASGARVSTDTQYF | TGCGCCAGCAGCCAAACGGTGGCTAGCGGGGCACGTGTTAGCACAGATACGCAGTATTTT
TRBJ2-5 | TRBV29-1 | . | TRBD2 | CSVESAGVFPGETQYF | TGCAGCGTTGAATCAGCGGGGGTATTCCCGGGAGAGACCCAGTACTTC
TRBJ1-5 | TRBV7-9 | . | . | CASSRQNQPQHF | TGTGCCAGCAGCAGACAGAATCAGCCCCAGCATTTT
TRBJ2-3 | TRBV11-3 | . | . | CASSSRWTSDTQYF | TGTGCCAGCAGCTCCCGATGGACTTCAGATACGCAGTATTTT